This TCR beta chain was obtained from a study of neurological immune-mediated disorders. Regarding the study as a whole: Whereas HTLV-1-associated myelopathy showed the most TCR clonal expansion, multiple sclerosis showed the least, with levels below those of healthy controls. For the multiple sclerosis repertoire cluster, an association with any clinical or MRI feature was absent. The absence of any CDR3 amino acid sequence shared by expanded clones across subjects suggests that repertoires were private in all groups.

This clonotype has ten or more counts. Its antigen is currently unknown. Germline assignment: CDR1 DFQATT and CDR2 SNEGSKA (reference sequence). This CDR3 region has 17 residues. V trimming: 0 bases; J trimming: 0 bases; junction bases outside the gene matches: 6. The cDNA was generated through 5'RACE incorporating 10-nucleotide random UMIs. TCRdb re-derived calls from the 5' RACE reads in MiXCR, one entry per CDR3 protein. This table holds about 120,000 distinct CDR3 sequences, roughly 3.2% found once. This receptor was identified in a young woman with multiple sclerosis. Sequenced material: PBMCs. The genes are TRBV20-1 and TRBJ1-1, with 11 bases fitting TRBD1. The CDR3 loop reads CSARDLGTGGLNTEAFF. In DNA, the CDR3 is TGCAGTGCTAGAGATCTCGGGACAGGGGGTTTGAACACTGAAGCTTTCTTT.